The 6 T cell receptor beta chains presented below share a single source sample, sequenced in a study of T cells in Graves' hyperthyroidism and ophthalmopathy. TCR beta CDR3 region amplification was performed from RNA transcripts. Primed by the HTBI set, a first-round RT-PCR was run on the TCR CDR3. TCRdb reprocessed the multiplex PCR reads via MiXCR and lists one record per CDR3 protein. This table has 480,000 or so distinct CDR3 sequences, about 46% appearing once. The sequencing input was peripheral blood or thyroid tissue (not recorded which). The receptor source for this set is an adult woman with Graves' disease, either hyperthyroidism or ophthalmopathy (not recorded which).

The rearrangement joins TRBV6-5 to TRBJ1-1; tentatively, D is TRBD1 (5 bases). The germline gives CDR1 MNHEY, CDR2 SVGAGI. V dropped 8 bases and J dropped 4 bases, with 17 bases sitting between them. The CDR3 extends over 14 amino acids. CDR3 nucleotide sequence: TGTGCCAGCCTTGAAAAGGGGACTAGCACTGAAGCTTTCTTT. Protein product: CASLEKGTSTEAFF.

The chain recombines TRBV5-1 with TRBJ1-1, with 9 bases lining up with TRBD1. CDR1 and CDR2 from the germline V gene are SGHRS and YFSETQ. The CDR3 has 14 amino acids. V trimming: 7 bases; J trimming: 10 bases; junction bases outside the gene matches: 14. This chain's CDR3 is CASQTGGRAIGAFF. The CDR3 coding sequence is TGCGCCAGCCAAACAGGGGGCCGGGCGATCGGAGCTTTCTTT.

The chain has TRBV7-3 and TRBJ1-4; D might be TRBD1 (6 bases). Per the germline V gene, CDR1 is SGHTA and CDR2 is FQGTGA. The length of the CDR3 is 18 residues. V lost 3 bases and J lost 10, with 27 bases in between. CDR3 DNA: TGTGCCAGCAGCTTCCGGGACAACCGAGGCACGAGGGTGCGAAAACTGTTTTTT. This codes for CASSFRDNRGTRVRKLFF.

This chain joins TRBV29-1 and TRBJ2-3; D might be TRBD2 (6 bases). Germline lookup yields CDR1 SQVTM and CDR2 ANQGSEA. This CDR3 contains 15 residues. Trimming took off 7 bases at V and 2 bases at J, with 19 bases between the two ends. The CDR3 here is CSAGPRDLVTDTQYF. The CDR3 DNA is TGCAGCGCCGGACCCCGGGACTTAGTCACAGATACGCAGTATTTT.

This clonotype has a count of ten or more. The chain couples TRBV29-1 to TRBJ2-5; D not certain. The length of the CDR3 is 12 residues. From germline, CDR1 is SQVTM and CDR2 ANQGSEA. V shed 4 bases and J shed 2 bases, with 8 bases lying between them. The DNA of the CDR3 is TGCAGCGTTGGGGCTTTTCAAGAGACCCAGTACTTC. As protein: CSVGAFQETQYF.

This clonotype was counted at least ten times. This chain joins TRBV29-1 and TRBJ1-1; 10 nucleotides agree with TRBD1. The CDR3 runs 15 residues. The trim removed 0 bases at V and 4 bases at J, leaving 5 bases unmatched. Germline CDR1 SQVTM, CDR2 ANQGSEA. CDR3 sequence (DNA): TGCAGCGTTGAAGAGACAGGGGGCTTTGGCACTGAAGCTTTCTTT. Residues: CSVEETGGFGTEAFF.